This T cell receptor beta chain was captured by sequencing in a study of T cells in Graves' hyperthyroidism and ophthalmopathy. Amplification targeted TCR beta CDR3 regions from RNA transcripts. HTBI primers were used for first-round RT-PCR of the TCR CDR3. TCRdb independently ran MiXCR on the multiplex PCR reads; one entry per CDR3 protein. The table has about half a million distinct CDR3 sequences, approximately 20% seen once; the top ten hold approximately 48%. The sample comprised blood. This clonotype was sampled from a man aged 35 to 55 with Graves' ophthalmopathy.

CDR3 sequence: CSARGGLAADEQFF. CDR3 in DNA: TGCAGTGCTAGAGGGGGACTAGCGGCCGATGAGCAGTTCTTC. The gene calls are TRBV20-1 and TRBJ2-1; 11 nucleotides agree with TRBD2. V was clipped by 1 base and J by 8 bases; unmatched bases: 4. CDR3 length: 14 residues. Germline lookup yields CDR1 DFQATT and CDR2 SNEGSKA (reference sequence).